Presented here are 11 T cell receptor beta chains from one specimen sequenced in a study of blood T cells in healthy people across ages. Using a J-beta primer mix together with a sample-barcoded 5' primer, a second PCR was run for roughly 6 to 12 cycles. TCRdb called the 5' RACE reads again in MiXCR, with one record for every CDR3 protein. The table shows 650,000 to 900,000 distinct CDR3 sequences, with about 59% occurring only once. Source material: blood. The receptors derive from a man aged 25 to 40 in good health.

The rearrangement joins TRBV3-1 to TRBJ2-5, with D tentatively TRBD1 (6 bases). Germline lookup yields CDR1 LGHDT and CDR2 YNNKEL (reference sequence). V lost 1 base and J 5 bases, leaving 17 bases between the germline ends. This CDR3 is 16 amino acids long. CDR3 bases: TGTGCCAGCAGCCAAGGTCGGGATTACACAGGGGAGACCCAGTACTTC. It specifies CASSQGRDYTGETQYF.

This clonotype showed up just a few times. At one end the junction does not follow the germline gene, possibly because of a read error. The V and J genes are TRBV20-1 and TRBJ2-3; tentative D call: TRBD2 (5 bases). This CDR3 spans 14 amino acids. Per the germline V gene, CDR1 is DFQATT and CDR2 is SNEGSKA (reference sequence). The CDR3 is CCAREGGPTDTQYF. CDR3 sequence (DNA): TGCTGTGCTAGAGAGGGCGGGCCCACAGATACGCAGTATTTT.

The V gene is TRBV29-1, the J gene TRBJ2-7; D gene ambiguous. Germline-derived CDR1 and CDR2 are SQVTM and ANQGSEA. The CDR3 extends over 12 amino acids. V was clipped by 7 bases and J by 4 bases, with 14 bases between them. The CDR3 region has the DNA TGCAGCGGGATGGCCTTCGGTTACGAGCAGTACTTC. Protein product: CSGMAFGYEQYF.

This clonotype was seen a handful of times. The chain carries TRBV7-2 and TRBJ2-3, with D perhaps TRBD2 (7 bases). From germline, CDR1 is SGHTA and CDR2 FQGNSA. V lost 6 bases, J lost 2 bases, and 15 bases lay in between. The CDR3 totals 15 residues. The CDR3 protein is CASRRGGPITDTQYF. In nucleotides, the CDR3 is TGTGCCAGCAGGAGGGGGGGCCCAATCACAGATACGCAGTATTTT.

This clonotype was seen more than once but under ten times. The gene calls are TRBV11-1 and TRBJ2-1; TRBD1 agrees at 8 bases. Germline CDR1 is SGHAT and CDR2 is FQDESV (reference sequence). The CDR3 totals 15 residues. V lost 0 bases to trimming and J lost 2 bases; unmatched junction nucleotides: 0. The CDR3 is CASSLAQGAYNEQFF. CDR3 coding DNA: TGTGCCAGCAGCTTAGCACAGGGGGCCTACAATGAGCAGTTCTTC.

The CDR3 spells CSATVTSGGPNHYEQYF. DNA for the CDR3: TGCAGTGCTACAGTGACTAGCGGGGGACCAAATCACTACGAGCAGTACTTC. The chain joins TRBV20-1 to TRBJ2-4, with 12 nucleotides matching TRBD2. The J call is in doubt because the DNA end fits TRBJ2-7 better. The CDR3 covers 17 residues. Germline V gene data show CDR1 as DFQATT and CDR2 as SNEGSKA (reference sequence).

In the case of this clonotype: One base away lies a much larger clone, so this may be a sequencing read error. The chain has TRBV9 and TRBJ2-6, with 8 bases aligning to TRBD1. The CDR3 length is 18 residues. V shed 2 bases and J 4 bases; nucleotides not matched to a gene: 11. Germline loops: CDR1 SGDLS, CDR2 YYNGEE. The CDR3 protein is CASSVPGQASSGANVLTF. CDR3 coding DNA: TGTGCCAGCAGCGTTCCGGGACAGGCGTCGTCCGGGGCCAACGTCCTGACTTTC. The full variable domain, completed using reference TRBV9 and TRBJ2-6, is DSGVTQTPKHLITATGQRVTLRCSPRSGDLSVYWYQQSLDQGLQFLIQYYNGEERAKGNILERFSAQQFPDLHSELNLSSLELGDSALYFCASSVPGQASSGANVLTFGAGSRLTVL.

In regard to this clonotype: This may arise from a read error, as a much more abundant clone is one base away. The chain links TRBV20-1 to TRBJ2-5; D not certain. The CDR3 runs to 11 residues. Trimming shortened V by 1 base and J by 11 bases, and 11 bases separated the two germline ends. Germline CDR1 and CDR2: DFQATT and SNEGSKA (reference sequence). CDR3 nucleotide sequence: TGCAGTGCTAGAGTCCCCGTTGAGCAGTACTTC. It codes for CSARVPVEQYF.

This clonotype showed up many times. J is TRBJ2-7 and V is TRBV12-3 or TRBV12-4, with 7 bases aligning to TRBD1. This CDR3 is built from 13 residues. V lost 5 bases, J lost 6 bases, and 7 bases stayed unmatched. The CDR3 is CASSETGIGEQYF. The CDR3 nucleotides read TGTGCCAGCAGTGAGACAGGGATAGGCGAGCAGTACTTC.

The chain has TRBV29-1 and TRBJ2-7, with D possibly being TRBD1 (6 bases). The CDR3 covers 12 residues. Trimming cost V 6 bases and J 4 bases, with 13 bases left between them. Germline V gene data show CDR1 as SQVTM and CDR2 as ANQGSEA. The CDR3 DNA reads TGCAGCGTGGGACATCCTCGGTACGAGCAGTACTTC. Translating it yields CSVGHPRYEQYF.

V gene TRBV19 combines with J gene TRBJ2-1; D gene ambiguous. Germline loops: CDR1 LNHDA, CDR2 SQIVND (reference sequence). The V and J ends lost 1 base and 9 bases respectively, with 10 bases between them. The CDR3 runs to 13 residues. As DNA, the CDR3 is TGTGCCAGTAGTATAGTAAAGGACGGTGAGCAGTTCTTC. Translated: CASSIVKDGEQFF.